Listed below are T cell receptor beta chains from one sample, sequenced in a study of beta chain features in type 1 diabetes. Sequencing used immunoSEQ multiplex PCR; TCRdb keeps in-frame clones, though not all of them. Of more than 150,000 clones in the sample, over 7.5% are singletons; the top ten hold about 2.1%. The sample consisted of central memory CD4+ T cells from blood. The receptor source for this set is a woman between 18 and 29 years old in good health. The CDR3 runs from the conserved cysteine through the conserved F or W. Fields, in order: clone size, D gene, J gene, V gene, CDR3 DNA, CDR3 protein. D genes are given only for firm matches. The size entry is marked missing in some rows and otherwise reads once, few, many or a size class.

clone size: few; D gene: TRBD1; J gene: TRBJ2-7; V gene: TRBV18; CDR3 DNA: TGTGCCAGCTCTCTACAGGGGGCCTACGAGCAGTACTTC; CDR3 protein: CASSLQGAYEQYF
clone size: -; D gene: -; J gene: TRBJ1-1; V gene: TRBV2; CDR3 DNA: TGTGCCAGCAGGGTGACAGGAGTCGAGGCTTTCTTT; CDR3 protein: CASRVTGVEAFF
clone size: few; D gene: -; J gene: TRBJ2-1; V gene: TRBV29-1; CDR3 DNA: TGCAGCGTTGAAGACAGAGCGGATGAGCAGTTCTTC; CDR3 protein: CSVEDRADEQFF
clone size: few; D gene: TRBD1; J gene: TRBJ1-2; V gene: TRBV5-8; CDR3 DNA: TGTGCCAGCAGCTGGGGACAGGGACGCGGCTACACCTTC; CDR3 protein: CASSWGQGRGYTF
clone size: few; D gene: -; J gene: TRBJ2-2; V gene: TRBV11-2; CDR3 DNA: TGTGCCAGCAGCTTAAGAGGAGGGGGGGAGCTGTTTTTT; CDR3 protein: CASSLRGGGELFF
clone size: few; D gene: -; J gene: TRBJ2-1; V gene: TRBV27; CDR3 DNA: TGTGCCAGCAGTTTAGAGATCAGGGCCGGCGGCAATGAGCAGTTCTTC; CDR3 protein: CASSLEIRAGGNEQFF
clone size: -; D gene: -; J gene: TRBJ2-3; V gene: TRBV11-2; CDR3 DNA: TGTGCCAGCAGCTTAGTCGGGAGCACAGATACGCAGTATTTT; CDR3 protein: CASSLVGSTDTQYF
clone size: few; D gene: TRBD1; J gene: TRBJ2-5; V gene: TRBV7-2; CDR3 DNA: TGTGCCAGCAGCTCGACAGGGGTGACGGAGACCCAGTACTTC; CDR3 protein: CASSSTGVTETQYF
clone size: -; D gene: TRBD1; J gene: TRBJ2-7; V gene: TRBV5-1; CDR3 DNA: TGCGCCAGCAGCTTAGGGACAGCCGGTGGTTTAGAGCAGTACTTC; CDR3 protein: CASSLGTAGGLEQYF
clone size: many; D gene: -; J gene: TRBJ1-1; V gene: TRBV7-9; CDR3 DNA: TGTGCCAGCAGCTTCGGGGGGGGAGACACTGAAGCTTTCTTT; CDR3 protein: CASSFGGGDTEAFF
clone size: few; D gene: -; J gene: TRBJ1-2; V gene: TRBV5-1; CDR3 DNA: TGCGCCAGCAGCTTGGCCGAGCCAGGTATTGATGGCTACACCTTC; CDR3 protein: CASSLAEPGIDGYTF
clone size: -; D gene: -; J gene: TRBJ1-5; V gene: TRBV29-1; CDR3 DNA: TGCAGCGTCTCCCGGGACACCAATCAGCCCCAGCATTTT; CDR3 protein: CSVSRDTNQPQHF
clone size: -; D gene: TRBD2; J gene: TRBJ2-3; V gene: TRBV5-1; CDR3 DNA: TGCGCCAGCAGCTTAACGACTAGCGGGACAGATACGCAGTATTTT; CDR3 protein: CASSLTTSGTDTQYF
clone size: many; D gene: -; J gene: TRBJ2-7; V gene: TRBV29-1; CDR3 DNA: TGCAGCGTTACCCCGCACGGCTACGAGCAGTACTTC; CDR3 protein: CSVTPHGYEQYF
clone size: -; D gene: -; J gene: TRBJ1-4; V gene: TRBV29-1; CDR3 DNA: TGCAGCGTTGAGGGGACAAGTAATGAAAAACTGTTTTTT; CDR3 protein: CSVEGTSNEKLFF
clone size: many; D gene: -; J gene: TRBJ2-5; V gene: TRBV7-9; CDR3 DNA: TGTGCCAGCAGCCGCCAGCGGGCAGAAGAGACCCAGTACTTC; CDR3 protein: CASSRQRAEETQYF
clone size: -; D gene: TRBD1; J gene: TRBJ1-2; V gene: TRBV7-2; CDR3 DNA: TGTGCCAGCAGCTCTTCGACAGGGTCAGTGGGCTACACCTTC; CDR3 protein: CASSSSTGSVGYTF
clone size: few; D gene: -; J gene: TRBJ1-5; V gene: TRBV19; CDR3 DNA: TGTGCCAGTAGGACAGCCTCGGGTCAGCCCCAGCATTTT; CDR3 protein: CASRTASGQPQHF
clone size: -; D gene: TRBD2; J gene: TRBJ2-3; V gene: TRBV7-6; CDR3 DNA: TGTGCCAGCAGCTCCGGGCTAGCGGGAGATACGCAGTATTTT; CDR3 protein: CASSSGLAGDTQYF
clone size: -; D gene: -; J gene: TRBJ2-2; V gene: TRBV7-9; CDR3 DNA: TGTGCCAGTGGGGAGGTCACCGGGGAGCTGTTTTTT; CDR3 protein: CASGEVTGELFF
clone size: -; D gene: TRBD1; J gene: TRBJ1-6; V gene: TRBV25-1; CDR3 DNA: TGTGCCAGCAGTGGGACAGGGGGCTATAATTCCCCCCTCCACTTT; CDR3 protein: CASSGTGGYNSPLHF
clone size: few; D gene: -; J gene: TRBJ2-5; V gene: TRBV10-3; CDR3 DNA: TGTGCCATCAGGATAGAAGAGACCCAGTACTTC; CDR3 protein: CAIRIEETQYF
clone size: -; D gene: -; J gene: TRBJ1-1; V gene: TRBV18; CDR3 DNA: TGTGCCAGCTCACCATCAGGGGCTAACACTGAAGCTTTCTTT; CDR3 protein: CASSPSGANTEAFF
clone size: many; D gene: -; J gene: TRBJ2-6; V gene: TRBV6-1; CDR3 DNA: TGTGCCAGCAGTAGTACGACAGGGGCCAACGTCCTGACTTTC; CDR3 protein: CASSSTTGANVLTF
clone size: few; D gene: TRBD2; J gene: TRBJ2-5; V gene: TRBV4-2; CDR3 DNA: TGTGCCAGCAGCCAAGGAAATAGCGGGGGGGCCGAAGAGACCCAGTACTTC; CDR3 protein: CASSQGNSGGAEETQYF
clone size: -; D gene: -; J gene: TRBJ1-2; V gene: TRBV4-2; CDR3 DNA: TGTGCCAGCAGCCAAGAGGAACAGCATGGCTACACCTTC; CDR3 protein: CASSQEEQHGYTF
clone size: -; D gene: TRBD1; J gene: TRBJ2-7; V gene: TRBV7-9; CDR3 DNA: TGTGCCAGCAGCTCCCCCACCGGACAGGGGGGCTACGAGCAGTACTTC; CDR3 protein: CASSSPTGQGGYEQYF
clone size: -; D gene: TRBD2; J gene: TRBJ2-3; V gene: TRBV7-2; CDR3 DNA: TGTGCCAGCAGCCCAAGCGGGGAAAGCACAGATACGCAGTATTTT; CDR3 protein: CASSPSGESTDTQYF
clone size: -; D gene: -; J gene: TRBJ1-2; V gene: TRBV28; CDR3 DNA: TGTGCCAGCAGTCAGGGATTCCTGGGCTACACCTTC; CDR3 protein: CASSQGFLGYTF
clone size: -; D gene: TRBD2; J gene: TRBJ2-1; V gene: TRBV4-2; CDR3 DNA: TGTGCCAGCAGTGCAACTAGCGGTCTTAAATACTACAATGAGCAGTTCTTC; CDR3 protein: CASSATSGLKYYNEQFF
clone size: few; D gene: TRBD1; J gene: TRBJ2-7; V gene: TRBV30; CDR3 DNA: TGTGCCTGGAGCCAGTTTGACAGGGGGGTTGAGCAGTACTTC; CDR3 protein: CAWSQFDRGVEQYF
clone size: few; D gene: TRBD1; J gene: TRBJ1-2; V gene: TRBV29-1; CDR3 DNA: TGCAGCGTTGAATGGGACAGGGAGTTGGGAGGCTACACCTTC; CDR3 protein: CSVEWDRELGGYTF
clone size: many; D gene: -; J gene: TRBJ1-1; V gene: TRBV14; CDR3 DNA: TGTGCCAGCACCCTCATAGGGGCCACTGAAGCTTTCTTT; CDR3 protein: CASTLIGATEAFF
clone size: few; D gene: -; J gene: TRBJ2-7; V gene: TRBV25-1; CDR3 DNA: TGTGCCAGTAACAGGGTCGGAGTAGAAGAGCAGTACTTC; CDR3 protein: CASNRVGVEEQYF
clone size: -; D gene: -; J gene: TRBJ2-3; V gene: TRBV7-2; CDR3 DNA: TGTGCCAGCAGCCCTTACACAGATACGCAGTATTTT; CDR3 protein: CASSPYTDTQYF
clone size: -; D gene: -; J gene: TRBJ2-7; V gene: TRBV19; CDR3 DNA: TGTGCCAGTAGTTCCCAGCCGCAGGTTATCCACGAGCAGTACTTC; CDR3 protein: CASSSQPQVIHEQYF
clone size: few; D gene: -; J gene: TRBJ2-2; V gene: TRBV4-1; CDR3 DNA: TGCGCCAGCAGCCAAGTGGGATTGGGGGGAGGGAACACCGGGGAGCTGTTTTTT; CDR3 protein: CASSQVGLGGGNTGELFF
clone size: -; D gene: TRBD1; J gene: TRBJ2-7; V gene: TRBV7-9; CDR3 DNA: TGTGCCAGCAGCTTCTTCGATTCCCGGGACAGGGGCGACGAGCAGTACTTC; CDR3 protein: CASSFFDSRDRGDEQYF
clone size: -; D gene: -; J gene: TRBJ2-2; V gene: TRBV9; CDR3 DNA: TGTGCCAGCAGCGCGAAGCTAGGCGGGGAGCTGTTTTTT; CDR3 protein: CASSAKLGGELFF